The clone carrying this T cell receptor beta chain was seen many times. These data are taken from a study of response to subunit inactivated influenza vaccine. There are 12 residues in the CDR3. V lost 5 bases to trimming and J lost 5 bases, with 12 bases between them. From germline, CDR1 is SQVTM and CDR2 ANQGSEA. TCRdb passed the RT-PCR reads through MiXCR, listing each CDR3 protein once. The sample holds 650,000 to 800,000 distinct CDR3 sequences; under 20% are singletons and the top ten take approximately 11%. The sample here was PBMCs from blood, taken more than 4 days after vaccination. The chain links TRBV29-1 to TRBJ2-5, with D possibly being TRBD1 (5 bases). The TCR originated in a man aged 45-60 years who received an inactivated influenza vaccine. The CDR3 DNA sequence: TGCAGCGTTTGGTGGGGCTCGGAGACCCAGTACTTC. Protein: CSVWWGSETQYF.